One sample yielded the 9 T cell receptor beta chains listed below, sequenced in a study of early T cells in non-severe SARS-CoV-2 infection. Each CDR3 protein is one row after TCRdb ran MiXCR on the 5' RACE reads. The data show about 77,000 distinct CDR3 sequences, approximately 16% seen once. The sequencing input was whole blood. These receptor sequences come from an adult who was a healthcare worker with PCR-confirmed SARS-CoV-2 infection or an uninfected control (not recorded which).

A few counts support this clonotype. This chain uses TRBV11-2 with TRBJ1-1; D not resolved. The CDR3 consists of 13 residues. Per the germline V gene, CDR1 is SGHAT and CDR2 is FQNNGV. With 2 bases removed from V and 5 bases from J, the gap between germline ends came to 9 bases. In nucleotides, the CDR3 is TGTGCCAGCAGCTTAATGAGGAAGACTGAAGCTTTCTTT. Protein product: CASSLMRKTEAFF.

This clonotype has more than one count but fewer than ten. V and J are TRBV7-6 and TRBJ1-5, with D possibly being TRBD1 (5 bases). Trimming shortened V by 2 bases and J by 9 bases, and 8 bases separated the two germline ends. Germline loops: CDR1 SGHVS, CDR2 FNYEAQ. There are 12 residues in the CDR3. The DNA for the CDR3 is TGTGCCAGCAGCTTATCCCAGGGGCCCCAGCATTTT. Residues: CASSLSQGPQHF.

This clonotype was counted only a few times. The V call is TRBV11-2, the J call TRBJ2-7; D uncertain. The CDR3 spans 11 residues. With 2 bases removed from V and 6 bases from J, the gap between germline ends came to 5 bases. Germline V lookup: CDR1 SGHAT, CDR2 FQNNGV. CDR3 DNA: TGTGCCAGCAGCTTAAGTACCGAGCAGTACTTC. The encoded protein is CASSLSTEQYF.

This clonotype has a handful of counts. The rearrangement links TRBV5-6 to TRBJ2-7; TRBD1 or TRBD2 may be the D gene (5 bases each). The CDR3 covers 16 residues. The germline gives CDR1 SGHDT, CDR2 YYEEEE. V was pared by 4 bases and J by 2 bases, with 19 bases between. The CDR3 protein is CASSPGQGTGTYEQYF. Here the CDR3 DNA reads TGTGCCAGCAGCCCCGGCCAAGGGACGGGAACCTACGAGCAGTACTTC. Based on the CDR3 plus reference TRBV5-6 and TRBJ2-7, the full variable domain is DAGVTQSPTHLIKTRGQQVTLRCSPKSGHDTVSWYQQALGQGPQFIFQYYEEEERQRGNFPDRFSGHQFPNYSSELNVNALLLGDSALYLCASSPGQGTGTYEQYFGPGTRLTVT.

This clonotype has only a few counts. The chain recombines TRBV20-1 with TRBJ2-3; D remains unclear. There are 13 residues in the CDR3. The germline CDR1 and CDR2 sequences are DFQATT and SNEGSKA (reference sequence). The V end was cut by 6 bases, the J end by 0 bases, with 10 bases between. The DNA for the CDR3 is TGCAGTGCAACCTTAGGCAGCACAGATACGCAGTATTTT. Protein: CSATLGSTDTQYF.

This clonotype was found a few times. The rearrangement uses TRBV2 and TRBJ2-3, with D unresolved. The germline CDR1 and CDR2 sequences are SNHLY and FYNNEI. The CDR3 loop spans 17 amino acids. V dropped 3 bases and J dropped 2 bases, with 18 bases sitting between them. The DNA of the CDR3 is TGTGCCAGCAGTGAGCCGCTAGGCGGAGCCATCACAGATACGCAGTATTTT. Protein sequence: CASSEPLGGAITDTQYF.

This clonotype was detected a few times. The chain uses TRBV6-2 or TRBV6-3 and TRBJ2-3; D call uncertain. This CDR3 is 13 amino acids long. Germline CDR1 MNHEY, CDR2 SVGEGT. V was clipped by 8 bases and J by 2 bases, with 11 bases between them. The CDR3 coding sequence is TGTGCCAGCCAAGACTCGAACACAGATACGCAGTATTTT. Amino acid sequence: CASQDSNTDTQYF.

Only a few counts were recorded for this clonotype. The chain has TRBV10-2 and TRBJ2-7; 9 bases match TRBD2. Germline loops: CDR1 WSHSY, CDR2 SAAADI. With 6 bases clipped from V and 4 bases from J, the junction kept 10 bases outside the gene matches. The CDR3 sequence is 15 residues long. This CDR3 is CASRLPGTSRYEQYF. In nucleotides, the CDR3 is TGCGCCAGCAGGCTCCCCGGGACTAGCCGATACGAGCAGTACTTC.

The gene calls are TRBV11-3 and TRBJ2-5; 8 nucleotides align to TRBD2. Germline CDR1 reads SGHNT; CDR2 reads YENEEA. V was clipped by 5 bases and J by 4 bases; unmatched bases: 6. CDR3 length: 14 amino acids. For the CDR3, the DNA is TGTGCCAGCAGCCGTCAAGGACTAGCAGAGACCCAGTACTTC. It yields the protein CASSRQGLAETQYF.